The sequence of this TCR beta chain was determined in a study of blood T cell repertoires in COVID-19. Clones were sequenced by immunoSEQ multiplex PCR, and TCRdb holds only the in-frame ones, with some missing. The profile shows about 260,000 clones, around 86% of them singletons. Trimming left V 2 bases short and J 4 bases short, with 18 bases between. The CDR3 spans 16 residues. The germline V gene encodes CDR1 MNHEY and CDR2 SVGAGI. The sequence came from a middle-aged woman who had recovered from COVID-19. What was sequenced was peripheral blood. V usage is TRBV6-5 and J usage is TRBJ2-7, with D perhaps matching TRBD1 (5 bases). The CDR3 nucleotides are TGTGCCAGCAGTTACAAGCCGACAGCTCCTCCGTACGAGCAGTACTTC. Translated, it gives CASSYKPTAPPYEQYF.